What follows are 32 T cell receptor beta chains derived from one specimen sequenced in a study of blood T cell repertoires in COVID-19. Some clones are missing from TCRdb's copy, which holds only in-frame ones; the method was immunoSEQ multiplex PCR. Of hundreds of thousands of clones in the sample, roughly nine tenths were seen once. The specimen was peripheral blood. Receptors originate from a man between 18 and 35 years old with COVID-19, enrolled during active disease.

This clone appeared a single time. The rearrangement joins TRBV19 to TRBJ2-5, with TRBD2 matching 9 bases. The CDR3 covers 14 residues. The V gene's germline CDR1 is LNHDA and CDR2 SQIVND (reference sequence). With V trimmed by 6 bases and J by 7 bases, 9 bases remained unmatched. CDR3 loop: CASRRGGGHGTQYF. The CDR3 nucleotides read TGTGCCAGTAGACGCGGGGGGGGTCACGGGACCCAGTACTTC.

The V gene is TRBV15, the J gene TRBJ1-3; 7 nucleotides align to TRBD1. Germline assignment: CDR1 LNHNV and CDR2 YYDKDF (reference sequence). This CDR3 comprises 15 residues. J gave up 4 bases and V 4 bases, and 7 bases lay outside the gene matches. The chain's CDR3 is CATSTEQGYGNTIYF. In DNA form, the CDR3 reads TGTGCCACCAGCACGGAACAGGGGTACGGAAACACCATATATTTT.

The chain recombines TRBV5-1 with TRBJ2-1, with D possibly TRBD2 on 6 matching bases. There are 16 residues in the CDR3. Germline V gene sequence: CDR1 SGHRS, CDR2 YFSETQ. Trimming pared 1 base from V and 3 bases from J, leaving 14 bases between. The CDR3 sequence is CASSLFSPGLYNEQFF. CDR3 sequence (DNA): TGCGCCAGCAGCTTGTTTTCTCCGGGACTCTACAATGAGCAGTTCTTC.

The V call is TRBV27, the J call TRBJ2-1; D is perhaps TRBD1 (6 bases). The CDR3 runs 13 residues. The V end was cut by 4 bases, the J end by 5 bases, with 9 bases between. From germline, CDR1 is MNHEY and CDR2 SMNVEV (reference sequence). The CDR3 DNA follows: TGTGCCAGCAGTTGGACAGAGAACAATGAGCAGTTCTTC. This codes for CASSWTENNEQFF.

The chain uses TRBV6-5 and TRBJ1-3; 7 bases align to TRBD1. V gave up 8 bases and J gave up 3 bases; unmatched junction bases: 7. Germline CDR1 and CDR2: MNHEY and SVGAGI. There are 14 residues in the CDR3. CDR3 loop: CASGPGGHGNTIYF. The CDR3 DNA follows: TGTGCCAGCGGACCAGGGGGTCATGGAAACACCATATATTTT.

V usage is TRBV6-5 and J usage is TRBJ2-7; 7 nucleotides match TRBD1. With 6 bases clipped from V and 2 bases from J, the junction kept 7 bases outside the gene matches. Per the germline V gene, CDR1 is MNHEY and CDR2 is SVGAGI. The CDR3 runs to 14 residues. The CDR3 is CASRKQGRTYEQYF. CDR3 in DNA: TGTGCCAGCAGGAAACAGGGGCGGACCTACGAGCAGTACTTC.

The CDR3, as DNA: TGTGCCAGCAGCGACCGACTCGCGGCTGGCTACACCTTC. Its protein is CASSDRLAAGYTF. The J gene is TRBJ1-2, the V gene TRBV14, with no clear D. V shed 5 bases and J shed 7 bases, with 14 bases lying between them. Per the germline V gene, CDR1 is SGHDN and CDR2 is FVKESK. The CDR3 runs to 13 residues. Filled out from reference TRBV14 and TRBJ1-2, the complete variable domain reads EAGVTQFPSHSVIEKGQTVTLRCDPISGHDNLYWYRRVMGKEIKFLLHFVKESKQDESGMPNNRFLAERTGGTYSTLKVQPAELEDSGVYFCASSDRLAAGYTFGSGTRLTVV.

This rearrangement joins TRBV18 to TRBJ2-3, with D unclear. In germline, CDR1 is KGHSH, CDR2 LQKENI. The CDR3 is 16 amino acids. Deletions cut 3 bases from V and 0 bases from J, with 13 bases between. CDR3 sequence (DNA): TGTGCCAGCTCACCCGAACAGAGCCCTAGCACAGATACGCAGTATTTT. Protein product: CASSPEQSPSTDTQYF.

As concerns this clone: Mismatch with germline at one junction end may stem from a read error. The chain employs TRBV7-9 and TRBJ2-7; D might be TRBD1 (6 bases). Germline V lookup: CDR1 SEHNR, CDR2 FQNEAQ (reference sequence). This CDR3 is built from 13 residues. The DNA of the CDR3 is TGTGCCAGCACCTTACAACAGGGTTACGAGCAGTACTTC. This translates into CASTLQQGYEQYF.

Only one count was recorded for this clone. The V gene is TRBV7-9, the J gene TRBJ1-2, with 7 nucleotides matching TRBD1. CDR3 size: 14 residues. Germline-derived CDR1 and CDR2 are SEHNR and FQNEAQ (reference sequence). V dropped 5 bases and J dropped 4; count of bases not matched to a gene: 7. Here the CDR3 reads CASSADRAGYGYTF. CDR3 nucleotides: TGTGCCAGCAGCGCAGACAGGGCGGGCTATGGCTACACCTTC.

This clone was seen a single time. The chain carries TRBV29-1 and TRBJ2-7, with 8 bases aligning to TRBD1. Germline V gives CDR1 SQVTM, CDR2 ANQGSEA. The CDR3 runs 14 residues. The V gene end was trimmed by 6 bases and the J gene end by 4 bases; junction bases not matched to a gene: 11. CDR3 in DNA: TGCAGCGTCCAAGGACAGGGCCTCTATTACGAGCAGTACTTC. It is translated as CSVQGQGLYYEQYF.

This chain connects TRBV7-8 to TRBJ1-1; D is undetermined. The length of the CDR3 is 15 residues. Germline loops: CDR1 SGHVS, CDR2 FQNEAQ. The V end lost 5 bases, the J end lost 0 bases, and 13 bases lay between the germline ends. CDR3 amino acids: CASSPSGEMNTEAFF. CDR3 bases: TGTGCCAGCAGCCCTAGCGGAGAAATGAACACTGAAGCTTTCTTT.

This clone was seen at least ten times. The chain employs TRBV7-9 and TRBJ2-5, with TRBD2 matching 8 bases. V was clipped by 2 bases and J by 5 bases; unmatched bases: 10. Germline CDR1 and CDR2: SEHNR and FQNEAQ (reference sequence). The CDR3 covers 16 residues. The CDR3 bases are TGTGCCAGCAGCTTATGGTCGGGAGGGCCTGCGGAGACCCAGTACTTC. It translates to CASSLWSGGPAETQYF.

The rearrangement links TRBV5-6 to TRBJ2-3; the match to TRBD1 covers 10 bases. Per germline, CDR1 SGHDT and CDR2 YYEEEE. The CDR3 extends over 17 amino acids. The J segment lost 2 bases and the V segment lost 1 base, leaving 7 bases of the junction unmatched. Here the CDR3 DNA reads TGTGCCAGCAGCTTGTTCCTCGGACAGGGGGACACAGATACGCAGTATTTT. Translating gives CASSLFLGQGDTDTQYF.

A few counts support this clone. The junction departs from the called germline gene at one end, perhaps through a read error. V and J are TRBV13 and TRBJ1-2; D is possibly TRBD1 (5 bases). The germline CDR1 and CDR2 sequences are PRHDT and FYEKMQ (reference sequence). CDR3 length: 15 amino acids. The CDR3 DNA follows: TGTGCCAGCAGTTTAGGCCAGGGAAGGGACTATGGCTACACCTTC. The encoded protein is CASSLGQGRDYGYTF. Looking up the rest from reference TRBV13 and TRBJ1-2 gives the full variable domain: AAGVIQSPRHLIKEKRETATLKCYPIPRHDTVYWYQQGPGQDPQFLISFYEKMQSDKGSIPDRFSAQQFSDYHSELNMSSLELGDSALYFCASSLGQGRDYGYTFGSGTRLTVV.

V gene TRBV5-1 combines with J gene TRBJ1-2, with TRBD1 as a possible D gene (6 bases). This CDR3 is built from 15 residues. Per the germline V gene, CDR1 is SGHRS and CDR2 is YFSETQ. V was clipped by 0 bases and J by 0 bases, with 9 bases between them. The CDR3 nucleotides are TGCGCCAGCAGCTTGGCACAGGGCTCTAACTATGGCTACACCTTC. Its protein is CASSLAQGSNYGYTF. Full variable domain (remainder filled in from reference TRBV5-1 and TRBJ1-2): KAGVTQTPRYLIKTRGQQVTLSCSPISGHRSVSWYQQTPGQGLQFLFEYFSETQRNKGNFPGRFSGRQFSNSRSEMNVSTLELGDSALYLCASSLAQGSNYGYTFGSGTRLTVV.

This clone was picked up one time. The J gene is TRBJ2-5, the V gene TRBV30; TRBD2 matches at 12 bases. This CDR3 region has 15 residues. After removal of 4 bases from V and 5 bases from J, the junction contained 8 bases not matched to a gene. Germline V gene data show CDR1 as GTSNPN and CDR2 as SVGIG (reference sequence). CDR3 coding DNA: TGTGCCTGGACCCTGACTAGCGGGAGAGGTGAGACCCAGTACTTC. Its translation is CAWTLTSGRGETQYF. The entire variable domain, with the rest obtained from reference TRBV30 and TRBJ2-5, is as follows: SQTIHQWPATLVQPVGSPLSLECTVEGTSNPNLYWYRQAAGRGLQLLFYSVGIGQISSEVPQNLSASRPQDRQFILSSKKLLLSDSGFYLCAWTLTSGRGETQYFGPGTRLLVL.

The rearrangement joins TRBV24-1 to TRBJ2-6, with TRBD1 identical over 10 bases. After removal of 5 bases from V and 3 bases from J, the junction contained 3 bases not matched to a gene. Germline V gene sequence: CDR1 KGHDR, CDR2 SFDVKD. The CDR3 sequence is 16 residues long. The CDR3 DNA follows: TGTGCCACCAGTGGACAGGGGGCGTATGGGGCCAACGTCCTGACTTTC. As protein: CATSGQGAYGANVLTF.

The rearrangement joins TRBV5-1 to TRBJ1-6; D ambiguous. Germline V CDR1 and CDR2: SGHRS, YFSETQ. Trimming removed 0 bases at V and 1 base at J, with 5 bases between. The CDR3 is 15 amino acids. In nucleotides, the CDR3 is TGCGCCAGCAGCTTGGGCAGTTCCTATAATTCACCCCTCCACTTT. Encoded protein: CASSLGSSYNSPLHF. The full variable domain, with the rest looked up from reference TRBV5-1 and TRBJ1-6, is KAGVTQTPRYLIKTRGQQVTLSCSPISGHRSVSWYQQTPGQGLQFLFEYFSETQRNKGNFPGRFSGRQFSNSRSEMNVSTLELGDSALYLCASSLGSSYNSPLHFGNGTRLTVT.

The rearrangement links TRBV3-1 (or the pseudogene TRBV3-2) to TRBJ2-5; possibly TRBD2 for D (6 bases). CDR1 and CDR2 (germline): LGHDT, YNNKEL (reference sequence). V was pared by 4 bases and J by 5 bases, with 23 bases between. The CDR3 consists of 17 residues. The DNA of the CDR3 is TGTGCCAGCAGCCCGACGGGGGTAATCTCGTCGTTGGAGACCCAGTACTTC. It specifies CASSPTGVISSLETQYF.

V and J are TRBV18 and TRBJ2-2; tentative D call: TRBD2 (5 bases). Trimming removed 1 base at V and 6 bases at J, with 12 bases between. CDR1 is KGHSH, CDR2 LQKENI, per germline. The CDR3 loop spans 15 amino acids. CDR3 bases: TGTGCCAGCTCACCACAGACCAGGAGGCCCGGGGAGCTGTTTTTT. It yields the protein CASSPQTRRPGELFF.

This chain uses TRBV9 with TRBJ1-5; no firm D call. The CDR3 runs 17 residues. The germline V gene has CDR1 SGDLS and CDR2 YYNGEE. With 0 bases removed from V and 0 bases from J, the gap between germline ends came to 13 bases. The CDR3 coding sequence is TGTGCCAGCAGCGTAGTTCTCAGGAAACTTAGCAATCAGCCCCAGCATTTT. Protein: CASSVVLRKLSNQPQHF.

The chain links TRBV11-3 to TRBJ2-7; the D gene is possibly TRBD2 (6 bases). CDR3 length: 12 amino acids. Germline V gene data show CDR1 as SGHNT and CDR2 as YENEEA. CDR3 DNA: TGTGCAAGTGGAGGGAGTCGCTACGAGCAGTACTTC. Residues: CASGGSRYEQYF.

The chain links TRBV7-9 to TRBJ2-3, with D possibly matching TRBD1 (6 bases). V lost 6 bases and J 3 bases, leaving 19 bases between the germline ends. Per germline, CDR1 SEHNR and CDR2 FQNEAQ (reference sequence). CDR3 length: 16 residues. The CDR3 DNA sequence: TGTGCCAGCAGTCCAGGGGCTCTTGCATCTACAGATACGCAGTATTTT. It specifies CASSPGALASTDTQYF.

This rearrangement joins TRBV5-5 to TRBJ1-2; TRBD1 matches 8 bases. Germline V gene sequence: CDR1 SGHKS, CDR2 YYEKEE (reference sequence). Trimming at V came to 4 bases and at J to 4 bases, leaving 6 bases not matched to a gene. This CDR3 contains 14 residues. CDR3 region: CASSRTGTVYGYTF. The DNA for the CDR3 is TGTGCCAGCAGCCGGACAGGGACGGTCTATGGCTACACCTTC.

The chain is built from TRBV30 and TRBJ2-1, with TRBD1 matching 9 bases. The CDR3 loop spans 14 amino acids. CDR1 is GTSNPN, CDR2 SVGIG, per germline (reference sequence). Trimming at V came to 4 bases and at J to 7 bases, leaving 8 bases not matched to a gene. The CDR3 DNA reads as TGTGCCTGGAATCCGGGACAGGGTGGAAATGAGCAGTTCTTC. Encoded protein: CAWNPGQGGNEQFF.

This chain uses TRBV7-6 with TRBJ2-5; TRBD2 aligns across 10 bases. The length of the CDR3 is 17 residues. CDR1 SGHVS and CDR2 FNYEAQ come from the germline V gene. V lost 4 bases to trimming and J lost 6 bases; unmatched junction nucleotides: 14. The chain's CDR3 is CASSSPFEREGLKTQYF. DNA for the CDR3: TGTGCCAGCAGCTCCCCCTTCGAGCGGGAGGGCCTGAAGACCCAGTACTTC.

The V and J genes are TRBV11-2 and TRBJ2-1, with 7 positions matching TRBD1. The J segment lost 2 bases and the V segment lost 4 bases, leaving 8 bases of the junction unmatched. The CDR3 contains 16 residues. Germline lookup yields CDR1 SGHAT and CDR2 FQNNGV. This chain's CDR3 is CASSSSSDRPYNEQFF. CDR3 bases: TGTGCCAGCAGCTCATCCTCGGACAGGCCCTACAATGAGCAGTTCTTC.

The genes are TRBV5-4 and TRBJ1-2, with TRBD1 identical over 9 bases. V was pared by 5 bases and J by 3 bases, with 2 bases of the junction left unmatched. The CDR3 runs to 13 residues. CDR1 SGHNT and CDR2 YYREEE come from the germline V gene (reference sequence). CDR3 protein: CASRWTGDYGYTF. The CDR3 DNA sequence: TGTGCCAGCAGATGGACAGGGGACTATGGCTACACCTTC.

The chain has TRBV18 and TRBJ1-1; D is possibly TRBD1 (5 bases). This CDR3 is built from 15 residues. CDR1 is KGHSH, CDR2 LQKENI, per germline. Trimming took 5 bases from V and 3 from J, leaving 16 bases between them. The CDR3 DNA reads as TGTGCCAGCTCATATGGGGCTGACGGTGACACTGAAGCTTTCTTT. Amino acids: CASSYGADGDTEAFF.

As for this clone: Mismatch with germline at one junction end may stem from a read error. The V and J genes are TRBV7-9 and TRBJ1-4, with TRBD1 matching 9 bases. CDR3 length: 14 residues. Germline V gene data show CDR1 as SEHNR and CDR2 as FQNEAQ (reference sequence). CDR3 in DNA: TGTGCCAGCAGCCTGGGGACAGGGAAGTTGGATAGGGTTTTT. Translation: CASSLGTGKLDRVF.

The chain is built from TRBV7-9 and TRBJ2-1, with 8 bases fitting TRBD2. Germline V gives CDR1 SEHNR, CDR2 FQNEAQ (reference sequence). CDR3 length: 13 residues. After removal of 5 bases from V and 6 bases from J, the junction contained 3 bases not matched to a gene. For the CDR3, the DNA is TGTGCCAGCAGCCGAGGGACTAGCAATGAGCAGTTCTTC. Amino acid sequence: CASSRGTSNEQFF.